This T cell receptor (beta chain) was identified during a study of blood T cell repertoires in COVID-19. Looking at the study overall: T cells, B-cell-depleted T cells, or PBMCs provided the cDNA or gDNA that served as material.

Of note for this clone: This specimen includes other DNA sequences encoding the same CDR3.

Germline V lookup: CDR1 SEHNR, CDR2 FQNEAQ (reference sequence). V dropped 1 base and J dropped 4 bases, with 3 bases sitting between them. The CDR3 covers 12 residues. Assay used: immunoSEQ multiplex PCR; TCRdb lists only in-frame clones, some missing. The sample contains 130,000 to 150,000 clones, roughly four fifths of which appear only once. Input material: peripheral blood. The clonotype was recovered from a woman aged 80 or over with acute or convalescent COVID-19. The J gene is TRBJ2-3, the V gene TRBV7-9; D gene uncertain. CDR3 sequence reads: CASSLVSDTQYF. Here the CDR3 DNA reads TGTGCCAGCAGCTTAGTCTCAGATACGCAGTATTTT.